Listed below are T cell receptor beta chains from one sample, sequenced in a study of T cell repertoires in cytomegalovirus infection. The antigens for these receptors are not known. TCRdb independently ran MiXCR on the reads; one entry per CDR3 protein. The sample comprises around 800,000 distinct CDR3 sequences, about 33% of which are singletons, and over 10% rests with the top ten. The sample in question was cultured CD8+ T cells from PBMCs, obtained from culture after CMV antigen stimulation. The receptor set was obtained from a human donor in good health (CMV status not recorded). Some clones in this sample may be carry-over from other donors' samples. Each CDR3 is given with its conserved first and last residue.

CDR3: CASSLGTGTGKGRSYEQYF
V: TRBV7-2
J: TRBJ2-7

CDR3: CASSLRGSFDYGYTF
V: TRBV5-3
J: TRBJ1-2

CDR3: CASSQETSGGGHEQFF
V: TRBV4-3
J: TRBJ2-1

CDR3: CASSLKAGPNYGYTF
V: TRBV5-4
J: TRBJ1-2

CDR3: CASTNSGANVLTF
V: TRBV12-3/TRBV12-4
J: TRBJ2-6

CDR3: CATSSIDSTDTQYF
V: TRBV24-1
J: TRBJ2-3

CDR3: CSVEDLRLPADTQYF
V: TRBV29-1
J: TRBJ2-3

CDR3: CASSAGGLYNEQFF
V: TRBV6-4
J: TRBJ2-1

CDR3: CSLPRSGELFF
V: TRBV20-1
J: TRBJ2-2

CDR3: CASSLGPTPGELFF
V: TRBV7-6
J: TRBJ2-2

CDR3: CASSSTGGGAETQYF
V: TRBV7-3
J: TRBJ2-5

CDR3: CASSSEGQQNTEAFF
V: TRBV28
J: TRBJ1-1

CDR3: CASSRQAPGETQYF
V: TRBV7-9
J: TRBJ2-5

CDR3: CASSRTVGGSLETQYF
V: TRBV7-9
J: TRBJ2-5

CDR3: CASSPAGGREQYF
V: TRBV12-3/TRBV12-4
J: TRBJ2-7

CDR3: CASTTTVSSYNEQFF
V: TRBV5-4
J: TRBJ2-1

CDR3: CASTPYPREDGQPQHF
V: TRBV6-1
J: TRBJ1-5

CDR3: CASSLYADRETQYF
V: TRBV7-8
J: TRBJ2-5

CDR3: CASTFPKQGAWEQFF
V: TRBV7-9
J: TRBJ2-1

CDR3: CATSRGRTGANEKLFF
V: TRBV15
J: TRBJ1-4

CDR3: CASSPYPGQNTGELFF
V: TRBV7-6
J: TRBJ2-2

CDR3: CASSYSRVGGETQYF
V: TRBV6-6
J: TRBJ2-5

CDR3: CASSRDLSGNEQFF
V: TRBV7-9
J: TRBJ2-1

CDR3: CSASYREDIYGYTF
V: TRBV20-1
J: TRBJ1-2

CDR3: CASSILTGSQETQYF
V: TRBV19
J: TRBJ2-5

CDR3: CASSLLRTAFSGANVLTF
V: TRBV5-1
J: TRBJ2-6

CDR3: CASSLSAGGLTDTQYF
V: TRBV7-2
J: TRBJ2-3

CDR3: CASSLDLVTYTF
V: TRBV7-6
J: TRBJ1-2

CDR3: CASSYSETLNQPQHF
V: TRBV6-2/TRBV6-3
J: TRBJ1-5

CDR3: CATSGRGSYNEQFF
V: TRBV24-1
J: TRBJ2-1

CDR3: CASSRGLLRDRGRDTEAFF
V: TRBV28
J: TRBJ1-1

CDR3: CASSKNPGTEAFF
V: TRBV5-3
J: TRBJ1-1

CDR3: CASRAGQSYEQYF
V: TRBV6-6
J: TRBJ2-7

CDR3: CASSQEIFLSNSPLHF
V: TRBV4-2
J: TRBJ1-6

CDR3: CASSVRQGDEQFF
V: TRBV9
J: TRBJ2-1

CDR3: CASSYTRERITYEQYF
V: TRBV12-3/TRBV12-4
J: TRBJ2-7

CDR3: CASSPGDWFDAEAFF
V: TRBV25-1
J: TRBJ1-1

CDR3: CSVPPRVDTQYF
V: TRBV29-1
J: TRBJ2-3

CDR3: CASSLAPSGGTDTQYF
V: TRBV7-8
J: TRBJ2-3

CDR3: CASSIGALSSYEQYF
V: TRBV19
J: TRBJ2-7

CDR3: CASSLTPGQETQYF
V: TRBV7-9
J: TRBJ2-5

CDR3: CAVGQGAYEQYF
V: TRBV6-1
J: TRBJ2-7

CDR3: CASSLPLDSTEAFF
V: TRBV12-3/TRBV12-4
J: TRBJ1-1

CDR3: CASSQLTGGSEKLFF
V: TRBV9
J: TRBJ1-4

CDR3: CASSAQGGFNEQYF
V: TRBV7-9
J: TRBJ2-7

CDR3: CASSLWPTGMGSGMNTEAFF
V: TRBV7-2
J: TRBJ1-1